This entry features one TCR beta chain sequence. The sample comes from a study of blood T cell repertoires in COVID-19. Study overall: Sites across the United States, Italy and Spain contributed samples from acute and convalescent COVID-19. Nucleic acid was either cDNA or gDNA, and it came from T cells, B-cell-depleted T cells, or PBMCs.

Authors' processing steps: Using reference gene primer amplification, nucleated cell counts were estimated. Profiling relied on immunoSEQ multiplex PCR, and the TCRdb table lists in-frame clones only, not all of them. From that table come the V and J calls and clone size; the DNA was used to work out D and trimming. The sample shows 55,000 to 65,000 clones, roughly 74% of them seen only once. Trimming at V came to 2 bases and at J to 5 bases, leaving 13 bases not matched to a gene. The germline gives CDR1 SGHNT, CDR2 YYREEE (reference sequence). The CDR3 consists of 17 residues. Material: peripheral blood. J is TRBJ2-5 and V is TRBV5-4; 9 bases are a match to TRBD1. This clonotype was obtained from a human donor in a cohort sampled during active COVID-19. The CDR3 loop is CASSFGGQGGVGETQYF. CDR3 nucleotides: TGTGCCAGCAGCTTTGGGGGACAGGGTGGCGTCGGTGAGACCCAGTACTTC.